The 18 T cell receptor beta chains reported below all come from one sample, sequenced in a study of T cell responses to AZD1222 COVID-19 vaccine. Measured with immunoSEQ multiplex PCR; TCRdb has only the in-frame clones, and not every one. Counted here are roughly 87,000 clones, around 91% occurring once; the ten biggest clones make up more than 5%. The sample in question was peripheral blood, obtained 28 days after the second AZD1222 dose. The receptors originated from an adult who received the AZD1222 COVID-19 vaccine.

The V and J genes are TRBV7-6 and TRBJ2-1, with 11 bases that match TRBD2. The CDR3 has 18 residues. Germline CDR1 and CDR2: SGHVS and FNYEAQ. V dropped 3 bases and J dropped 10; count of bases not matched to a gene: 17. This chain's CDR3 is CASSFGILSGGAGQEQFF. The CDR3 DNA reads TGTGCCAGCAGCTTCGGGATTCTTAGCGGGGGGGCCGGTCAAGAGCAGTTCTTC.

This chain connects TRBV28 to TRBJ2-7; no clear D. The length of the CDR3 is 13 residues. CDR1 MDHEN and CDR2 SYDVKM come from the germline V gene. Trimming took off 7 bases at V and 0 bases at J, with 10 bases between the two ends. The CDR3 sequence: CASTTPRSYEQYF. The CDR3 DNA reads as TGTGCCAGCACCACACCCCGCTCCTACGAGCAGTACTTC.

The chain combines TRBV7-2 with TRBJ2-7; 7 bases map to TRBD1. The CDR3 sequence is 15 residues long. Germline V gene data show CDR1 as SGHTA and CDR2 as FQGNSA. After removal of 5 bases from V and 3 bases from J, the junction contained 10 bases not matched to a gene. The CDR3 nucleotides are TGTGCCAGCAGCAGAAGACCGGGACAGAACTACGAGCAGTACTTC. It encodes CASSRRPGQNYEQYF.

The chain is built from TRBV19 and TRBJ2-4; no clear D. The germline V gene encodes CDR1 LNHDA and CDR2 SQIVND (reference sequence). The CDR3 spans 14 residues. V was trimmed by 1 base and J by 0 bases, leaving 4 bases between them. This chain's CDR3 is CASSIGLAKNIQYF. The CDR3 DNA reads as TGTGCCAGTAGTATAGGACTAGCCAAAAACATTCAGTACTTC.

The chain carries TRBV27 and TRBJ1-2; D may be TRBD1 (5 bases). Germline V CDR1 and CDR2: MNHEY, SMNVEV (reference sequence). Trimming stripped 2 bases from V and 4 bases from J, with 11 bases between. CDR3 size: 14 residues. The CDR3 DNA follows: TGTGCCAGCAGTTTAAGCGGTACAGGCTATGGCTACACCTTC. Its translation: CASSLSGTGYGYTF.

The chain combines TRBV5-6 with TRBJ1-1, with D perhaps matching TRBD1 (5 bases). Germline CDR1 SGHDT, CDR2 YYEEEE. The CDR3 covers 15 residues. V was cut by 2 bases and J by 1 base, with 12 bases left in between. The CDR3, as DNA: TGTGCCAGCAGCTTTGAGGGACGGCAGAACACTGAAGCTTTCTTT. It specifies CASSFEGRQNTEAFF.

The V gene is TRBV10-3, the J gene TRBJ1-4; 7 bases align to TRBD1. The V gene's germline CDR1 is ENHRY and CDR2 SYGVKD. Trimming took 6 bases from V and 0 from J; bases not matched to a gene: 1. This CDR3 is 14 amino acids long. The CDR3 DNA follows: TGTGCCATCAGGGGGACAGCAACTAATGAAAAACTGTTTTTT. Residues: CAIRGTATNEKLFF.

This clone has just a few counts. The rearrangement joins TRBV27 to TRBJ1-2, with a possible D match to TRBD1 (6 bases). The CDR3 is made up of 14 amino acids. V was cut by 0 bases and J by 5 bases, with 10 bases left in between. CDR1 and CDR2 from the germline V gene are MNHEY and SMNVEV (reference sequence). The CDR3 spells CASSLSVTGYGYTF. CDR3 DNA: TGTGCCAGCAGTTTATCGGTAACAGGGTATGGCTACACCTTC.

CDR3 coding DNA: TGTGCCTGGACTGCAGGGGCAGATACGCAGTATTTT. Protein: CAWTAGADTQYF. The V gene is TRBV30, the J gene TRBJ2-3; possible D gene TRBD1, 6 bases. V was pared by 4 bases and J by 4 bases, with 9 bases between. The CDR3 spans 12 residues. Germline V gene lookup returns CDR1 GTSNPN and CDR2 SVGIG (reference sequence).

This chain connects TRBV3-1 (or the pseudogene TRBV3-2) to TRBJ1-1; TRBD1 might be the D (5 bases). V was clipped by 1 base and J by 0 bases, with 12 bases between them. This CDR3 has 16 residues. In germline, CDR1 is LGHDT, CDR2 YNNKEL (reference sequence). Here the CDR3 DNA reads TGTGCCAGCAGCCAAGTCTCGACAGAAATGAACACTGAAGCTTTCTTT. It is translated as CASSQVSTEMNTEAFF.

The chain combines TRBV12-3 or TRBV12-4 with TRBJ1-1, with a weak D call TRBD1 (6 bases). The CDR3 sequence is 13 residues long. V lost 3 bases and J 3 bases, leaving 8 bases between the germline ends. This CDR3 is CASSLRGDTEAFF. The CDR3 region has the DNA TGTGCCAGCAGTTTGAGGGGGGACACTGAAGCTTTCTTT.

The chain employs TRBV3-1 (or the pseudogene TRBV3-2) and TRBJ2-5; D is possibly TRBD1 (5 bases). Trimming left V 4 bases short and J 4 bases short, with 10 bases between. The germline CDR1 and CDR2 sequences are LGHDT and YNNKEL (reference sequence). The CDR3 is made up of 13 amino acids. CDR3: CASSPRVPETQYF. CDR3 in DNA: TGTGCCAGCAGCCCCAGGGTTCCAGAGACCCAGTACTTC.

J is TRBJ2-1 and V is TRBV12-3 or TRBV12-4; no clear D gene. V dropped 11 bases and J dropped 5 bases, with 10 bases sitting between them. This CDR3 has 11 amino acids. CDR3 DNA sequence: TGTGCCCAACGGGTCAACAATGAGCAGTTCTTC. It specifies CAQRVNNEQFF.

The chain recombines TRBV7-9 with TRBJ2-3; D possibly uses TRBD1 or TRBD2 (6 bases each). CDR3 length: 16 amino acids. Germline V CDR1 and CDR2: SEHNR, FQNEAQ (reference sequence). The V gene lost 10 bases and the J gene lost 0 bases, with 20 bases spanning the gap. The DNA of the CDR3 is TGTGCCACCGAGACGGGGGCGAGCTCTAGCACAGATACGCAGTATTTT. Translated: CATETGASSSTDTQYF.

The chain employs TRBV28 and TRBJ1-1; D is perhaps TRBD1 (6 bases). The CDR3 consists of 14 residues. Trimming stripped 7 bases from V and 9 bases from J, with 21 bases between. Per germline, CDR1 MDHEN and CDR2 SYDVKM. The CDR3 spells CASNTGNPEEKAFF. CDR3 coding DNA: TGTGCCAGCAACACAGGGAACCCGGAGGAGAAAGCTTTCTTT.

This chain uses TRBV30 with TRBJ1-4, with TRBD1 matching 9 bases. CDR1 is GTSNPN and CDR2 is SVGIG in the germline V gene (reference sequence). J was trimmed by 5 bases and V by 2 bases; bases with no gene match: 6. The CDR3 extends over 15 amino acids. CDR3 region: CAWSKWGTGNEKLFF. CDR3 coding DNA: TGTGCCTGGAGTAAATGGGGGACAGGGAATGAAAAACTGTTTTTT.

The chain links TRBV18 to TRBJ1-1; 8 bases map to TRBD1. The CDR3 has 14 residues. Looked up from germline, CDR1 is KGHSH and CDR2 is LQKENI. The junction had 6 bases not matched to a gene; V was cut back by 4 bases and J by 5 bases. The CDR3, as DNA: TGTGCCAGCTCACGCGGACAGGGACGGACTGAAGCTTTCTTT. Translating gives CASSRGQGRTEAFF.

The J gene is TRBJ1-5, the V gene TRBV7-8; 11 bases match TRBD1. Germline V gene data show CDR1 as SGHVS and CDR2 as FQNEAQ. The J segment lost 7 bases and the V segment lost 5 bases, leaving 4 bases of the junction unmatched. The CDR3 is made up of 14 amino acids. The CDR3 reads CASSLGQGVQPQHF. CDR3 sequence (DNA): TGTGCCAGCAGCCTGGGACAGGGGGTACAGCCCCAGCATTTT.